Listed below are T cell receptor beta chains from one sample, sequenced in a study of T cell responses to AZD1222 COVID-19 vaccine. This table comes from immunoSEQ multiplex PCR, and its TCRdb copy is limited to in-frame clones, with some not included. The repertoire holds about 120,000 clones, with under 95% as singletons. Sample: peripheral blood, taken on day 0 of AZD1222 vaccination. The receptors here all came from an adult in good health. Each CDR3 is given with its conserved first and last residue. The D gene is left open where the match is weak. Clone sizes are given selectively: once, few, many, or a class where the clone is expanded.

clone_size j_call d_call v_call cdr3_nt cdr3_aa
. TRBJ1-2 . TRBV9 TGTGCCAGCAGCGCCCCAGCGGGCAGGCTGGTAGAGGGCTACACCTTC CASSAPAGRLVEGYTF
. TRBJ1-5 TRBD1 TRBV5-5 TGTGCCAGCAGCTTGGACGGGGGCCAGGGGGTGAATCAGCCCCAGCATTTT CASSLDGGQGVNQPQHF
. TRBJ1-1 . TRBV3-1/TRBV3-2 TGTGCCAGCAGCCCCATAGGGCCAGCTGAAGCTTTCTTT CASSPIGPAEAFF
. TRBJ2-3 . TRBV5-1 TGCGCCAGCAGCCTAATGGGGGGCCGCACAGATACGCAGTATTTT CASSLMGGRTDTQYF
. TRBJ2-3 . TRBV4-2 TGTGCCAGCAGCCAAGAACTAGCAGCAATCACAGATACGCAGTATTTT CASSQELAAITDTQYF
. TRBJ2-3 . TRBV27 TGTGCCAGCAGTTTAGGGGGACGCGTCGCAGATACGCAGTATTTT CASSLGGRVADTQYF
. TRBJ2-7 TRBD1 TRBV5-5 TGTGCCAGCAGCGCCGCCGGGACAGGGGCTCCGAAGCAGTACTTC CASSAAGTGAPKQYF
. TRBJ2-3 . TRBV3-1/TRBV3-2 TGTGCCAGCAGCCCCAACCCGGGAACAGATACGCAGTATTTT CASSPNPGTDTQYF
. TRBJ1-5 TRBD1 TRBV19 TGTGCCAGTAGGGGACAGTATCAGCCCCAGCATTTT CASRGQYQPQHF
. TRBJ1-2 TRBD1 TRBV30 TGTGCCTGGAGTGCGACGACAGGGGGAGGCTATGGCTACACCTTC CAWSATTGGGYGYTF
. TRBJ1-3 . TRBV2 TGTGCCAGCAGCCGGGACCTCTTCTCTGGAAACACCATATATTTT CASSRDLFSGNTIYF
. TRBJ2-1 TRBD1 TRBV18 TGTGCCAGCTCACCACCGGGGACAGATTACAATGAGCAGTTCTTC CASSPPGTDYNEQFF
. TRBJ2-1 . TRBV7-9 TGTGCCAGCAGCTCTCAGGGGGTTGAGCGGGCCCTCTACAATGAGCAGTTCTTC CASSSQGVERALYNEQFF
. TRBJ1-1 TRBD1 TRBV5-8 TGTGCCAGCAGCTTGGTCCTCTTTATCTCAGGGGGTAAGAAGACTGAAGCTTTCTTT CASSLVLFISGGKKTEAFF
. TRBJ1-5 . TRBV5-1 TGCGCCAGCAGCCTCCTTCCCGCCACTCAGCCCCAGCATTTT CASSLLPATQPQHF
. TRBJ2-1 TRBD1 TRBV11-3 TGTGCCAGCAGCTTAGCTCCAGGGGGTGTTCGCAATGAGCAGTTCTTC CASSLAPGGVRNEQFF
. TRBJ2-3 . TRBV18 TGTGCCAGCTCACCACCGATCTGGGCCGAAACTCTTTCTAGCACAGATACGCAGTATTTT CASSPPIWAETLSSTDTQYF
. TRBJ1-3 . TRBV18 TGTGCCAGCTCACCGGACAGCGGGGGAAACACCATATATTTT CASSPDSGGNTIYF
. TRBJ2-7 . TRBV28 TGTGCCAGCAGTCGGGGACATCCCGCGGAGCAGTACTTC CASSRGHPAEQYF
. TRBJ2-5 TRBD1 TRBV7-9 TGTGCCAGCAGCCCGGAGGGACAGGGAGAGACCCAGTACTTC CASSPEGQGETQYF
. TRBJ2-1 TRBD2 TRBV24-1 TGTGCCACCAGTGATCCACCGGGACTAGCGGGAGGGAGAGCCTACAATGAGCAGTTCTTC CATSDPPGLAGGRAYNEQFF
. TRBJ1-5 . TRBV2 TGTGCCAGCAGGGGGGTTGGGGCAGGTTATAGCAATCAGCCCCAGCATTTT CASRGVGAGYSNQPQHF
. TRBJ1-3 . TRBV9 TGTGCCAGCAGCGGCAGGGGTGGAAACACCATATATTTT CASSGRGGNTIYF
once TRBJ1-2 . TRBV19 TGTGCCAGTTGGGGGGGCGGGTCTCGCTCTGGCTACACCTTC CASWGGGSRSGYTF